This entry features one T cell receptor beta chain sequence. There is no known antigen for this receptor. Base qualities are not at hand, and no much larger clone is one base apart. The record originates from a study of blood T cell repertoires in COVID-19 (dated by TCRdb to the early 2020s). Concerning the study at large: Samples from collaborators originated in the United States, Italy and Spain and spanned both the acute and convalescent phases of COVID-19. Samples were obtained from the ongoing ImmuneRACE study (first 160 participants) and from about 1,300 subjects provided by 6 global collaborators. Deeply sampled blood TCRbeta repertoires from subjects exposed to, actively infected with, or recovered from COVID-19 were included in the dataset. The repertoires were released in a freely available public database meant as a resource for research on the immune response to SARS-CoV-2. Where available, HLA class I and class II types were obtained from metadata supplied by the sample provider rather than from assay-based typing. A de-identified subject ID, COVID-19 status, age in years and sex were almost always included in the sample metadata. The prospective study material was composed of cDNA or gDNA derived from T cells, B-cell-depleted T cells, or PBMCs. The investigation overall reported the following: The quantity of clinical and demographic metadata differed by source and by participant and was supplied without curation.

TCRbeta CDR3 regions were amplified from genomic DNA by means of the immunoSEQ Assay, a bias-controlled multiplex PCR. The paper's processing steps were these. The number of nucleated cells in each sample was estimated by amplification of reference gene primers within the assay. To quantify the absolute abundance of each unique TCRbeta CDR3 rearrangement, sequence reads were collapsed and filtered. Productive Simpson clonality was computed per sample as the square root of Simpson's diversity index over productive rearrangements. What TCRdb holds here is the immuneACCESS table cut down to in-frame rearrangements. Part of the clones is not present; checked against another copy, under half of the missing clones reflect an unresolved V gene, and the others are unexplained. Clonal size and the V and J genes are those of that table, whereas D and trimming came from the DNA. For this sample there are 40,000 or so clones; 80% to 90% appear just once. In total, the top ten clones hold about 5.5% of the sample.

Trimming at the junction amounts to 0 bases on V and 1 base on J, and the germline ends lie 10 bases apart. From its cysteine to its phenylalanine, the CDR3 spans 16 amino acids. Of the read, only the CDR3 DNA is kept; its 48 bases are in frame from base 1. CDR1 and CDR2 are read off the germline V gene as SGHDN and FVKESK. Collaborating institutions collected whole blood in K2EDTA tubes following their own protocols. For TCRbeta analysis, collaborators shipped samples as frozen whole blood, isolated PBMCs, or DNA extracted from either of those sample types. The rearranged chain carries TRBV14 and TRBJ2-1; 6 matching bases give a weak D call of TRBD2. The sequence derives from a middle-aged man with active COVID-19. The source material was peripheral blood. This receptor carries the CDR3 CASSQDGGKSYNEQFF. The DNA sequence follows: TGTGCCAGCAGCCAAGATGGCGGGAAGTCCTACAATGAGCAGTTCTTC.